The 31 T cell receptor beta chains presented below share a single source sample, sequenced in a study of Graves' ophthalmopathy and Graves' hyperthyroidism. CDR3 regions of TCR beta were amplified from RNA transcripts. The first round was an RT-PCR with HTBI primers, and the second round was a multiplex PCR. TCRdb re-derived calls from the multiplex PCR reads in MiXCR, one entry per CDR3 protein. The data hold about 700,000 distinct CDR3 sequences, with 35% to 50% observed a single time. Material: peripheral blood. The source of these receptors is an adult man with Graves' ophthalmopathy.

This clonotype showed up many times. At one end the junction does not follow the germline gene, possibly because of a read error. This chain connects TRBV7-2 to TRBJ1-1, with unresolved D. Germline CDR1 reads SGHTA; CDR2 reads FQGNSA. This CDR3 contains 8 residues. The CDR3 sequence is CLNTEAFF. CDR3 in DNA: TGCCTGAACACTGAAGCTTTCTTT. Using reference TRBV7-2 and TRBJ1-1 for the parts outside the CDR3, the full variable domain is GAGVSQSPSNKVTEKGKDVELRCDPISGHTALYWYRQSLGQGLEFLIYFQGNSAPDKSGLPSDRFSAERTGGSVSTLTIQRTQQEDSAVYLCLNTEAFFGQGTRLTVV.

The chain combines TRBV10-3 with TRBJ2-7, with 7 bases aligning to TRBD1. The CDR3 spans 15 residues. Per germline, CDR1 ENHRY and CDR2 SYGVKD. The J segment lost 4 bases and the V segment lost 6 bases, leaving 12 bases of the junction unmatched. CDR3 bases: TGTGCCATCAGCCCATCCGGGACAGCGAGATACGAGCAGTACTTC. This gives the protein CAISPSGTARYEQYF.

There are many counts of this clonotype. This chain links TRBV2 with TRBJ2-7; 7 bases are a match to TRBD1. The CDR3 covers 14 residues. CDR1 and CDR2 from the germline V gene are SNHLY and FYNNEI. V dropped 6 bases and J dropped 5; count of bases not matched to a gene: 10. DNA for the CDR3: TGTGCCAGCAGATTGCGACAGGGTCTCGACGAGCAGTACTTC. Its protein is CASRLRQGLDEQYF. Full variable domain (rest looked up from reference TRBV2 and TRBJ2-7): EPEVTQTPSHQVTQMGQEVILRCVPISNHLYFYWYRQILGQKVEFLVSFYNNEISEKSEIFDDQFSVERPDGSNFTLKIRSTKLEDSAMYFCASRLRQGLDEQYFGPGTRLTVT.

This clonotype came up a few times. V and J are TRBV5-1 and TRBJ2-5; possibly TRBD2 for D (6 bases). Germline V gene lookup returns CDR1 SGHRS and CDR2 YFSETQ. The CDR3 loop spans 13 amino acids. The V and J ends lost 2 bases and 6 bases respectively, with 11 bases between them. CDR3: CASSFVGTQTQYF. The CDR3 coding sequence is TGCGCCAGCAGCTTTGTCGGGACTCAGACCCAGTACTTC.

The rearrangement uses TRBV9 and TRBJ2-5; tentatively, D is TRBD2 (5 bases). The V gene lost 2 bases and the J gene lost 1 base, with 9 bases spanning the gap. Looked up from germline, CDR1 is SGDLS and CDR2 is YYNGEE. CDR3 size: 14 residues. The CDR3 nucleotides are TGTGCCAGCAGCGTCTCGGGAACCCAAGAGACCCAGTACTTC. Protein product: CASSVSGTQETQYF.

Points on this clonotype: Germline is not matched at one junction end, which may reflect a read error. V and J are TRBV15 and TRBJ1-5; D is possibly TRBD1 (5 bases). The CDR3 covers 17 residues. CDR1 is LNHNV, CDR2 YYDKDF, per germline (reference sequence). CDR3 DNA sequence: TGTGCCATCAGCAGTCCAACCGGGACGTTTAGCAATCAGCCCCAGCATTTT. Amino acid sequence: CAISSPTGTFSNQPQHF.

J is TRBJ1-1 and V is TRBV7-8, with 7 bases identical to TRBD1. The junction had 7 bases not matched to a gene; V was cut back by 5 bases and J by 4 bases. Germline CDR1 is SGHVS and CDR2 is FQNEAQ. The CDR3 has 14 residues. The CDR3 bases are TGTGCCAGCAGCAAGACAGGGCCGCCCACTGAAGCTTTCTTT. Encoded protein: CASSKTGPPTEAFF.

The rearrangement uses TRBV7-9 and TRBJ2-5, with 10 nucleotides matching TRBD2. V shed 7 bases, J shed 4 bases, and the junction held 9 bases outside the gene matches. The V gene's germline CDR1 is SEHNR and CDR2 FQNEAQ (reference sequence). The CDR3 length is 15 residues. CDR3 region: CASTPGLAFVETQYF. The CDR3 bases are TGTGCCAGCACCCCGGGACTAGCGTTCGTAGAGACCCAGTACTTC.

The chain is built from TRBV29-1 and TRBJ1-1, with TRBD1 matching 9 bases. Germline assignment: CDR1 SQVTM and CDR2 ANQGSEA. There are 15 residues in the CDR3. With V trimmed by 4 bases and J by 5 bases, 11 bases remained unmatched. CDR3: CSVGVHRGLGTEAFF. CDR3 DNA sequence: TGCAGCGTTGGCGTTCACAGGGGGCTGGGGACTGAAGCTTTCTTT. Supplemented by reference TRBV29-1 and TRBJ1-1, the full variable domain reads SAVISQKPSRDICQRGTSLTIQCQVDSQVTMMFWYRQQPGQSLTLIATANQGSEATYESGFVIDKFPISRPNLTFSTLTVSNMSPEDSSIYLCSVGVHRGLGTEAFFGQGTRLTVV.

With regard to this clonotype: This may stem from a read error, because a much larger clone lies one nucleotide away. The rearrangement links TRBV10-3 to TRBJ2-2; perhaps D is TRBD1 or TRBD2 (5 bases each). The CDR3 has 14 amino acids. Germline V gene data show CDR1 as ENHRY and CDR2 as SYGVKD. CDR3 amino acids: CATSEGRDTGELFF. CDR3 bases: TGTGCCACCAGTGAGGGGAGAGACACCGGGGAGCTGTTTTTT.

Of note for this clonotype: A much larger clone sits a single nucleotide away, making a read error possible. This chain's CDR3 is CASSLGVTSGANVPTF. The DNA for the CDR3 is TGTGCCAGCAGCCTAGGTGTAACCTCTGGGGCCAACGTCCCGACTTTC. The V call is TRBV7-2, the J call TRBJ2-6, with a possible D match to TRBD1 (5 bases). CDR1 SGHTA and CDR2 FQGNSA come from the germline V gene. The CDR3 runs to 16 residues.

J is TRBJ2-7 and V is TRBV7-9, with 7 bases that match TRBD1. J was trimmed by 3 bases and V by 5 bases; bases with no gene match: 13. The CDR3 totals 16 residues. Germline V CDR1 and CDR2: SEHNR, FQNEAQ (reference sequence). The CDR3 DNA sequence: TGTGCCAGCAGCCCCTCGCAGGGACAGAAGTTCTACGAGCAGTACTTC. Translation: CASSPSQGQKFYEQYF.

This chain connects TRBV7-6 to TRBJ2-6; 9 nucleotides match TRBD1. Looked up from germline, CDR1 is SGHVS and CDR2 is FNYEAQ. The CDR3 has 19 residues. J gave up 2 bases and V 4 bases, and 12 bases lay outside the gene matches. The CDR3 DNA reads TGTGCCAGCAGCTCCCCCTCGGGACAGGGAACTCCTGGGGCCAACGTCCTGACTTTC. It yields the protein CASSSPSGQGTPGANVLTF.

As concerns this clonotype: At one end, the junction sequence differs from germline, possibly due to a read error. The genes are TRBV29-1 and TRBJ1-3, with 7 nucleotides matching TRBD1. The CDR3 has 12 residues. Looked up from germline, CDR1 is SQVTM and CDR2 is ANQGSEA. For the CDR3, the DNA is TGCAGCGTTGAAGCAGGGGGAAGCACCATATATTTT. This sequence encodes CSVEAGGSTIYF.

This clonotype was seen repeatedly, ten times or more. The V gene is TRBV5-1, the J gene TRBJ1-1; D is perhaps TRBD1 (5 bases). This CDR3 has 14 amino acids. V lost 2 bases and J lost 1, with 9 bases in between. CDR1 and CDR2 (germline): SGHRS, YFSETQ. CDR3 amino acids: CASSFRGSNTEAFF. CDR3 sequence (DNA): TGCGCCAGCAGCTTTCGGGGGTCGAACACTGAAGCTTTCTTT.

The DNA of the CDR3 is TGCAGCGTTCGGACAGGGGCGTTGACTGCCCCCTACGAGCAGTACTTC. Its protein product is CSVRTGALTAPYEQYF. The chain is built from TRBV29-1 and TRBJ2-7, with 9 bases identical to TRBD1. This CDR3 is built from 16 residues. Germline values: CDR1 SQVTM, CDR2 ANQGSEA. The junction had 13 bases not matched to a gene; V was cut back by 5 bases and J by 2 bases.

This clonotype has more than one count but fewer than ten. The rearrangement uses TRBV6-6 and TRBJ2-7, with unresolved D. Germline V gene sequence: CDR1 MNHNY, CDR2 SVGAGI (reference sequence). Deletions cut 2 bases from V and 5 bases from J, with 10 bases between. This CDR3 region has 13 residues. The CDR3 protein is CASSYLLRHEQYF. In DNA, the CDR3 is TGTGCCAGCAGTTACCTCCTTCGGCACGAGCAGTACTTC.

The chain employs TRBV5-5 and TRBJ1-1; TRBD1 might be the D (5 bases). This CDR3 spans 14 amino acids. Germline V CDR1 and CDR2: SGHKS, YYEKEE (reference sequence). V shed 4 bases and J shed 7 bases, with 17 bases lying between them. CDR3 residues: CASSPGTVSSEAFF. The CDR3 DNA reads TGTGCCAGCAGCCCAGGGACGGTGTCGAGTGAAGCTTTCTTT.

With regard to this clonotype: At one of its ends the junction is not consistent with the germline gene, which may arise from a read error. V usage is TRBV10-2 and J usage is TRBJ2-7; D might be TRBD2 (6 bases). The germline V gene encodes CDR1 WSHSY and CDR2 SAAADI. CDR3 length equals 13 residues. The CDR3 here is CASGDTGVYEQYF. DNA of the CDR3: TGTGCCAGCGGTGACACGGGGGTGTACGAGCAGTACTTC.

As for this clonotype: A far bigger clonotype differs at one base, so this is likely a read error. The chain uses TRBV12-3 or TRBV12-4 and TRBJ2-7; 11 nucleotides match TRBD1. This CDR3 is built from 14 residues. The CDR3 spells CASRLGTGGYEQYF. Written as DNA, the CDR3 is TGTGCCAGCAGGTTAGGGACAGGGGGCTACGAGCAGTACTTC.

The chain recombines TRBV11-2 with TRBJ1-6, with 7 bases identical to TRBD1. V was pared by 5 bases and J by 6 bases, with 7 bases of the junction left unmatched. CDR1 is SGHAT, CDR2 FQNNGV, per germline. The CDR3 length is 15 residues. The CDR3 reads CASSPAGGLNSPLHF. CDR3 sequence (DNA): TGTGCCAGCAGCCCGGCAGGGGGACTTAATTCACCCCTCCACTTT.

This clonotype came up a few times. V and J are TRBV7-9 and TRBJ1-1, with 11 nucleotides matching TRBD1. J was trimmed by 4 bases and V by 1 base; bases with no gene match: 5. Germline assignment: CDR1 SEHNR and CDR2 FQNEAQ (reference sequence). This CDR3 is built from 16 residues. CDR3 sequence reads: CASSLGTGGVRTEAFF. CDR3 nucleotides: TGTGCCAGCAGCTTAGGGACAGGGGGCGTTCGCACTGAAGCTTTCTTT.

Of note for this clonotype: A much larger clone lies one base from this, so it may be a read error. V and J are TRBV7-2 and TRBJ1-5, with TRBD1 matching over 7 bases. The CDR3 is made up of 15 amino acids. Germline V CDR1 and CDR2: SGHTA, FQGNSA. The CDR3 DNA reads TGTGCCAACAGCCCGCAGACAGGGTTAGGTCAGCCCCAGCATTTT. Translation gives CANSPQTGLGQPQHF.

This clonotype was found a few times. The V and J genes are TRBV7-9 and TRBJ1-3; maybe TRBD1 (6 bases). The CDR3 is made up of 16 amino acids. Trimming cost V 5 bases and J 3 bases, with 17 bases left between them. Germline V gives CDR1 SEHNR, CDR2 FQNEAQ (reference sequence). Written as DNA, the CDR3 is TGTGCCAGCAGCAAATTCGAAACAGGGAATGGAAACACCATATATTTT. It specifies CASSKFETGNGNTIYF.

This chain uses TRBV2 with TRBJ2-7; 8 bases map to TRBD2. V dropped 7 bases and J dropped 6; count of bases not matched to a gene: 8. The CDR3 totals 13 residues. The germline V gene has CDR1 SNHLY and CDR2 FYNNEI. CDR3 residues: CASTFGGGFEQYF. The CDR3 DNA follows: TGTGCCAGCACCTTCGGGGGGGGATTCGAGCAGTACTTC. Supplemented by reference TRBV2 and TRBJ2-7, the full variable domain reads EPEVTQTPSHQVTQMGQEVILRCVPISNHLYFYWYRQILGQKVEFLVSFYNNEISEKSEIFDDQFSVERPDGSNFTLKIRSTKLEDSAMYFCASTFGGGFEQYFGPGTRLTVT.

The chain is built from TRBV19 and TRBJ1-5; D remains unclear. CDR3 length equals 12 residues. With 3 bases removed from V and 5 bases from J, the gap between germline ends came to 5 bases. Germline lookup yields CDR1 LNHDA and CDR2 SQIVND (reference sequence). The CDR3 sequence is CASSIQDQPQHF. The CDR3 nucleotides read TGTGCCAGTAGTATCCAGGATCAGCCCCAGCATTTT. The whole variable domain, remainder taken from reference TRBV19 and TRBJ1-5, is DGGITQSPKYLFRKEGQNVTLSCEQNLNHDAMYWYRQDPGQGLRLIYYSQIVNDFQKGDIAEGYSVSREKKESFPLTVTSAQKNPTAFYLCASSIQDQPQHFGDGTRLSIL.

With regard to this clonotype: A much larger clone differs by one base, so this may be a read error. The rearrangement links TRBV29-1 to TRBJ1-4, with TRBD1 as a possible D gene (6 bases). V shed 7 bases and J shed 0 bases, with 24 bases lying between them. In germline, CDR1 is SQVTM, CDR2 ANQGSEA. The CDR3 has 18 amino acids. CDR3 residues: CSGSGGAEDVATNEKLFF. The CDR3 region has the DNA TGCAGCGGGTCCGGGGGGGCCGAAGACGTTGCAACTAATGAAAAACTGTTTTTT.

This clonotype has a count of ten or more. The chain combines TRBV10-3 with TRBJ2-7, with 9 bases aligning to TRBD1. Trimming took 6 bases from V and 3 from J; bases not matched to a gene: 12. CDR1 and CDR2 from the germline V gene are ENHRY and SYGVKD. This CDR3 is built from 16 residues. The DNA for the CDR3 is TGTGCCATCAGCATTACAGGGGGCTCATCCTACTACGAGCAGTACTTC. Its translation: CAISITGGSSYYEQYF.

This clonotype showed up many times. The chain employs TRBV7-9 and TRBJ1-5, with no clear D. Germline CDR1 SEHNR, CDR2 FQNEAQ (reference sequence). V lost 5 bases and J lost 1, with 9 bases in between. The CDR3 is 14 residues long. In DNA form, the CDR3 reads TGTGCCAGCAGCACGTTTGAGAGCAATCAGCCCCAGCATTTT. Its protein product is CASSTFESNQPQHF.

About this clonotype itself: One end of the junction varies from germline; a read error may be responsible. The J gene is TRBJ2-7, the V gene TRBV6-5; D ambiguous. CDR3 length equals 10 residues. Germline V gene lookup returns CDR1 MNHEY and CDR2 SVGAGI. The chain's CDR3 is CASSMDPVPF. Written as DNA, the CDR3 is TGTGCCAGCAGTATGGACCCGGTACCATTC.

This clonotype was seen ten or more times. V gene TRBV2 combines with J gene TRBJ1-6; D gene uncertain. Germline V lookup: CDR1 SNHLY, CDR2 FYNNEI. With 4 bases removed from V and 8 bases from J, the gap between germline ends came to 12 bases. This CDR3 is 14 amino acids long. The CDR3 region is CASSATLGYSPLHF. The CDR3 DNA is TGTGCCAGCAGTGCAACCCTGGGTTATTCACCCCTCCACTTT.